The 27 T cell receptor beta chains presented below share a single source sample, sequenced in a study of T-cell memory formation after mild COVID-19. TCRdb reanalysed the 5' RACE reads using MiXCR and keeps one entry per CDR3 protein. The sample gives a few hundred thousand distinct CDR3 sequences, just under 20% of which show up once; roughly 21% is in the top ten. The sample comprised PBMCs or a T cell subset sorted from them (not recorded which). These receptors were taken from a man aged 18 to 29 who had mild COVID-19 (a few samples of this study predate the infection). Cell type and time point are not known.

This clonotype has more than one count but fewer than ten. The gene calls are TRBV7-3 and TRBJ2-3; 9 nucleotides line up with TRBD2. This CDR3 comprises 17 residues. The germline CDR1 and CDR2 sequences are SGHTA and FQGTGA. With V trimmed by 0 bases and J by 5 bases, 9 bases remained unmatched. This CDR3 is CASSLTLRGGARDTQYF. The CDR3 bases are TGTGCCAGCAGCTTAACGCTACGCGGGGGGGCTCGAGATACGCAGTATTTT.

This clonotype was seen more than once but under ten times. V gene TRBV27 combines with J gene TRBJ2-5, with 7 nucleotides matching TRBD1. This CDR3 has 15 amino acids. The germline gives CDR1 MNHEY, CDR2 SMNVEV (reference sequence). V lost 4 bases to trimming and J lost 5 bases; unmatched junction nucleotides: 10. The CDR3 protein is CASSSVGGYGETQYF. As DNA, the CDR3 is TGTGCCAGCAGTTCGGTAGGGGGCTATGGTGAGACCCAGTACTTC.

Note on this clonotype: A read error may produce the germline difference seen at one junction end. DNA of the CDR3: TGTGCCAGCAGTTACTCGACAGGTTGGGAGAACCAGTACTTC. This encodes CASSYSTGWENQYF. The rearrangement links TRBV6-5 to TRBJ2-5, with TRBD1 as a possible D gene (6 bases). The CDR3 extends over 14 amino acids. CDR1 and CDR2 (germline): MNHEY, SVGAGI.

The chain has TRBV6-2 or TRBV6-3 and TRBJ2-1; D not resolved. This CDR3 is built from 13 residues. Germline V gene data show CDR1 as MNHEY and CDR2 as SVGEGT. The V end lost 2 bases, the J end lost 0 bases, and 2 bases lay between the germline ends. This CDR3 reads CASSYASYNEQFF. The CDR3 DNA is TGTGCCAGCAGTTACGCCTCCTACAATGAGCAGTTCTTC.

This clonotype was counted a few times. The V gene is TRBV2, the J gene TRBJ1-1; no firm D call. Trimming stripped 10 bases from V and 3 bases from J, with 15 bases between. The CDR3 runs to 13 residues. Per the germline V gene, CDR1 is SNHLY and CDR2 is FYNNEI. The CDR3 DNA reads as TGTGCCACCATCTCAGATAGGGACACTGAAGCTTTCTTT. Its protein product is CATISDRDTEAFF.

This clonotype was seen a handful of times. CDR3: CASSLSDRGLNEQFF. For the CDR3, the DNA is TGTGCCAGCAGTTTATCGGACAGGGGACTAAATGAGCAGTTCTTC. The chain carries TRBV27 and TRBJ2-1, with TRBD1 identical over 9 bases. V shed 0 bases, J shed 7 bases, and the junction held 4 bases outside the gene matches. The CDR3 spans 15 residues. Per germline, CDR1 MNHEY and CDR2 SMNVEV (reference sequence).

The chain links TRBV7-9 to TRBJ2-7; 12 nucleotides align to TRBD2. The CDR3 spans 15 residues. V lost 1 base to trimming and J lost 6 bases; unmatched junction nucleotides: 4. CDR1 and CDR2 (germline): SEHNR, FQNEAQ (reference sequence). CDR3 coding DNA: TGTGCCAGCAGCTTAGTGGCACTAGCGGGAGGCGAGCAGTACTTC. Translation gives CASSLVALAGGEQYF.

In its sample, this clonotype was seen a few times. This chain joins TRBV28 and TRBJ1-1; D gene unclear. Germline loops: CDR1 MDHEN, CDR2 SYDVKM. Trimming left V 7 bases short and J 7 bases short, with 13 bases between. CDR3 length: 12 residues. The CDR3 loop reads CASMDGRFEAFF. In DNA form, the CDR3 reads TGTGCCAGCATGGATGGACGATTTGAAGCTTTCTTT.

V and J are TRBV28 and TRBJ1-4; 9 positions agree with TRBD1. J was trimmed by 4 bases and V by 5 bases; bases with no gene match: 5. The CDR3 sequence is 15 residues long. The germline V gene has CDR1 MDHEN and CDR2 SYDVKM. The CDR3 reads CASSILTGGNEKLFF. The CDR3 DNA sequence: TGTGCCAGCAGTATCCTGACAGGGGGTAATGAAAAACTGTTTTTT.

The chain joins TRBV19 to TRBJ1-2, with D hard to call. V dropped 9 bases and J dropped 0 bases, with 11 bases sitting between them. The CDR3 loop spans 13 amino acids. CDR1 is LNHDA, CDR2 SQIVND, per germline (reference sequence). The CDR3 DNA reads as TGTGCCAGCGTACAGAGCCCTAACTATGGCTACACCTTC. Translation: CASVQSPNYGYTF.

The sample holds many counts of this clonotype. One junction end does not reproduce the germline sequence, and a read error may be involved. The chain joins TRBV12-3 or TRBV12-4 to TRBJ2-1; no reliable D call. CDR3 length: 11 amino acids. In DNA form, the CDR3 reads TGTGCCAGCAGTTTCTACGATGAGCAGTTCTTC. Translated, it gives CASSFYDEQFF.

CDR3 DNA: TGTGCCAGCAGAAGGACTAGCGGACAACTGAGAGAGACCCAGTACTTC. It translates to CASRRTSGQLRETQYF. The genes are TRBV12-3 or TRBV12-4 and TRBJ2-5; 10 bases are a match to TRBD2. Trimming cost V 6 bases and J 4 bases; bases outside gene matches: 11. This CDR3 region has 16 residues.

The chain recombines TRBV27 with TRBJ1-2; D gene unclear. V lost 4 bases, J lost 3 bases, and 12 bases lay in between. Germline V gene sequence: CDR1 MNHEY, CDR2 SMNVEV (reference sequence). The CDR3 covers 14 residues. As DNA, the CDR3 is TGTGCCAGCAGTTCCAACCAGGACTACTATGGCTACACCTTC. Protein product: CASSSNQDYYGYTF.

This clonotype was seen more than once but under ten times. V and J are TRBV6-6 and TRBJ2-5; D perhaps matches TRBD1 (7 bases). V was shortened by 0 bases and J by 3 bases, with 17 bases between the two germline ends. Germline V gene lookup returns CDR1 MNHNY and CDR2 SVGAGI (reference sequence). This CDR3 region has 17 residues. The CDR3 DNA reads as TGTGCCAGCAGTTACTCAAACCCAGGGGGAGGTAAAGAGACCCAGTACTTC. Translated: CASSYSNPGGGKETQYF.

This clonotype occurred many times. The chain joins TRBV6-5 to TRBJ1-1; the D is unclear. CDR1 and CDR2 (germline): MNHEY, SVGAGI. This CDR3 contains 15 residues. The germline V and J ends were trimmed by 6 bases and 5 bases, with 19 bases remaining between them. The CDR3 DNA follows: TGTGCCAGCAGGAGGTCTTTTGACCCGAGGACTGAAGCTTTCTTT. Translating gives CASRRSFDPRTEAFF.

This sequence joins TRBV7-9 and TRBJ2-2; perhaps TRBD2 as D (5 bases). Deletions cut 5 bases from V and 6 bases from J, with 13 bases between. Germline CDR1 is SEHNR and CDR2 is FQNEAQ (reference sequence). The CDR3 consists of 14 residues. The CDR3, as DNA: TGTGCCAGCAGCCCGGCCGAGGGATCCGGGGAGCTGTTTTTT. It is translated as CASSPAEGSGELFF.

This clonotype has more than one count but fewer than ten. The rearrangement joins TRBV5-5 to TRBJ2-3; the D gene is possibly TRBD2 (5 bases). Germline CDR1 SGHKS, CDR2 YYEKEE (reference sequence). The CDR3 extends over 16 amino acids. Trimming removed 4 bases at V and 3 bases at J, with 18 bases between. This CDR3 is CASSPRGSQATDTQYF. In DNA, the CDR3 is TGTGCCAGCAGCCCCCGTGGGAGCCAGGCGACAGATACGCAGTATTTT.

This clonotype appeared many times. The gene calls are TRBV9 and TRBJ2-2, with no clear D. The germline V gene encodes CDR1 SGDLS and CDR2 YYNGEE. Between the trimmed V and J ends, which lost 3 bases and 8 bases, there was a span of 11 bases. This CDR3 is built from 13 residues. The CDR3 DNA sequence: TGTGCCAGCAGCGACTCCGGGCGAGGGGAGCTGTTTTTT. Protein: CASSDSGRGELFF.

This clonotype was observed many times. The rearrangement joins TRBV5-1 to TRBJ1-1, with no clear D. The CDR3 runs 14 residues. In germline, CDR1 is SGHRS, CDR2 YFSETQ. The V and J ends lost 1 base and 1 base respectively, with 8 bases between them. The CDR3: CASSLIDPNTEAFF. CDR3 coding DNA: TGCGCCAGCAGCTTGATTGACCCGAACACTGAAGCTTTCTTT.

This clonotype was counted only a few times. V gene TRBV7-2 combines with J gene TRBJ2-3, with TRBD2 identical over 8 bases. V gave up 2 bases and J gave up 2 bases; unmatched junction bases: 18. The V gene's germline CDR1 is SGHTA and CDR2 FQGNSA. The CDR3 contains 20 residues. CDR3 sequence (DNA): TGTGCCAGCAGCTTAAGCCGTTCGGCGGGGGGACGGGCCCACACAGATACGCAGTATTTT. This encodes CASSLSRSAGGRAHTDTQYF.

This clonotype has more than one count but fewer than ten. The chain uses TRBV5-1 and TRBJ2-6; D is uncertain. There are 15 residues in the CDR3. With 1 base removed from V and 0 bases from J, the gap between germline ends came to 5 bases. Germline assignment: CDR1 SGHRS and CDR2 YFSETQ. The CDR3 is CASSLSTSGANVLTF. As DNA, the CDR3 is TGCGCCAGCAGCTTGTCCACCTCTGGGGCCAACGTCCTGACTTTC.

The chain has TRBV4-3 and TRBJ2-3; 9 bases match TRBD1. CDR1 is LGHNA and CDR2 is YSLEER in the germline V gene. The V and J ends lost 0 bases and 4 bases, in that order; junction bases with no gene match: 5. The CDR3 sequence is 16 residues long. This CDR3 reads CASSQDLGTGSDTQYF. The DNA for the CDR3 is TGCGCCAGCAGCCAAGATCTGGGGACAGGGTCAGATACGCAGTATTTT.

This chain joins TRBV2 and TRBJ1-5; D is possibly TRBD1 (6 bases). The germline gives CDR1 SNHLY, CDR2 FYNNEI. The CDR3 runs 14 residues. With 4 bases removed from V and 6 bases from J, the gap between germline ends came to 13 bases. The CDR3 region is CASSAGDGVQPQHF. In DNA, the CDR3 is TGTGCCAGCAGTGCAGGGGATGGAGTTCAGCCCCAGCATTTT.

In this sample, this clonotype turned up many times. This sequence joins TRBV20-1 and TRBJ1-1, with 7 bases fitting TRBD1. Per the germline V gene, CDR1 is DFQATT and CDR2 is SNEGSKA (reference sequence). CDR3 length: 15 amino acids. With V trimmed by 5 bases and J by 1 base, 10 bases remained unmatched. CDR3 sequence reads: CSALDDRAPNTEAFF. CDR3 coding DNA: TGCAGTGCTCTGGATGACAGGGCCCCGAACACTGAAGCTTTCTTT.

This sequence joins TRBV4-1 and TRBJ1-5; D unresolved. The CDR3 contains 14 residues. Germline CDR1 is MGHRA and CDR2 is YSYEKL. Trimming removed 4 bases at V and 3 bases at J, with 10 bases between. The CDR3 coding sequence is TGCGCCAGCAGCCGACGGGGAGACAATCAGCCCCAGCATTTT. It translates to CASSRRGDNQPQHF.

This chain joins TRBV2 and TRBJ2-7; D may be TRBD2 (6 bases). V was cut by 8 bases and J by 5 bases, with 19 bases left in between. The CDR3 has 14 residues. Germline V gene sequence: CDR1 SNHLY, CDR2 FYNNEI. This CDR3 is CASGSVEGKDEQYV. The CDR3 DNA reads TGTGCCAGCGGCTCGGTGGAGGGGAAGGACGAGCAGTACGTC.

The CDR3 DNA follows: TGTGCCAGCAGTTACCTCGACAGCAGCTATGGCTACACCTTC. Protein sequence: CASSYLDSSYGYTF. V is TRBV6-5 and J is TRBJ1-2, with D possibly matching TRBD1 (5 bases). From germline, CDR1 is MNHEY and CDR2 SVGAGI. Trimming cost V 2 bases and J 4 bases, with 11 bases left between them. The CDR3 totals 14 residues.